Described below is a single TCR beta chain sequence and its context. These data are taken from a study of technical replicates of blood from four donors. Profiling relied on immunoSEQ multiplex PCR, and the TCRdb table lists in-frame clones only, not all of them. The sample holds around 80,000 clones, 95% to 98% seen once. This CDR3 has 16 residues. Germline CDR1 is SGHNT and CDR2 is YYREEE (reference sequence). V shed 3 bases, J shed 6 bases, and the junction held 8 bases outside the gene matches. The rearrangement joins TRBV5-4 to TRBJ2-1, with 11 positions matching TRBD1. Sequences were obtained from T cells isolated from PBMCs. The receptor was derived from a human donor in good health. The DNA of the CDR3 is TGTGCCAGCAGCTCGGTCGGGACAGGGGGAGTCAATGAGCAGTTCTTC. This sequence encodes CASSSVGTGGVNEQFF. Full variable domain (rest looked up from reference TRBV5-4 and TRBJ2-1): ETGVTQSPTHLIKTRGQQVTLRCSSQSGHNTVSWYQQALGQGPQFIFQYYREEENGRGNFPPRFSGLQFPNYSSELNVNALELDDSALYLCASSSVGTGGVNEQFFGPGTRLTVL.